A selection of T cell receptor beta chains follows, all from one sample in a study of shared clonotypes between healthy human individuals. TCRdb keeps only in-frame clones here, not all; method: immunoSEQ multiplex PCR. The data show approximately 710,000 clones, 90% seen once. The sequenced sample was memory CD8+ T cells from PBMCs. These receptors all come from a man between 18 and 29 years old in good health. Some clones in this sample may be carry-over from other donors' samples. Both conserved end residues are part of each CDR3. D genes are given only for firm matches. Clone size is stated in some rows and not others, as once, few, many or a class when expanded.

>-|TRBD2|TRBV27|TRBJ2-1
CASSQALAEDNEQFF
TGTGCCAGCAGTCAGGCCCTAGCGGAGGACAATGAGCAGTTCTTC
>-|-|TRBV11-2|TRBJ2-7
CASSLQQGSREQYF
TGTGCCAGCAGCCTCCAACAGGGTTCGCGCGAGCAGTACTTC
>-|-|TRBV9|TRBJ2-2
CASSAGPGELFF
TGTGCCAGCAGCGCGGGTCCGGGAGAGCTGTTTTTT
>-|TRBD1|TRBV25-1|TRBJ1-6
CASGDRGSYNSPLHF
TGTGCCAGCGGAGACAGGGGTAGCTATAATTCACCCCTCCACTTT
>-|-|TRBV28|TRBJ1-5
CASSLGRIYRLKGFDSNQPQHF
TGTGCCAGCAGTTTGGGGAGAATCTACAGATTGAAGGGTTTTGATAGCAATCAGCCCCAGCATTTT
>-|-|TRBV5-1|TRBJ2-1
CASSLWQDPTDEQFF
TGCGCCAGCAGCTTATGGCAGGACCCTACGGATGAGCAGTTCTTC
>-|TRBD2|TRBV6-5|TRBJ2-1
CASSTIAGTYNEQFF
TGTGCCAGCAGTACTATAGCGGGGACCTACAATGAGCAGTTCTTC
>-|-|TRBV29-1|TRBJ2-1
CSVGRGVRVNNEQFF
TGCAGCGTTGGTCGGGGCGTTCGGGTAAACAATGAGCAGTTCTTC
>-|-|TRBV4-1|TRBJ2-7
CASSQDPTDLNPEQYF
TGCGCCAGCAGCCAAGACCCTACAGATCTGAACCCCGAGCAGTACTTC
>once|-|TRBV6-4|TRBJ2-7
CASSPTLGLTGYEQYF
TGTGCCAGCAGTCCAACGTTGGGATTAACAGGCTACGAGCAGTACTTC
>-|TRBD2|TRBV7-2|TRBJ2-1
CASSLGTSGIEQFF
TGTGCCAGCAGCTTAGGGACTAGCGGGATAGAGCAGTTCTTC
>-|-|TRBV28|TRBJ2-3
CASSLGERSPDTQYF
TGTGCCAGCAGTTTGGGTGAGCGGAGCCCAGATACGCAGTATTTT
>-|-|TRBV30|TRBJ1-3
CAGQRSFLDGNSGNTIYF
TGTGCCGGGCAGAGAAGTTTCTTGGACGGAAACTCTGGAAACACCATATATTTT
>-|-|TRBV29-1|TRBJ2-7
CSVEWRESYEQYF
TGCAGCGTTGAATGGCGAGAGAGCTACGAGCAGTACTTC
>-|TRBD1|TRBV7-3|TRBJ2-7
CASSVDRGDEQYF
TGTGCCAGCAGCGTGGACAGGGGGGACGAGCAGTACTTC
>once|-|TRBV15|TRBJ1-5
CATSEDGQSNSNQPQHF
TGTGCCACCAGCGAGGACGGACAGAGTAATAGCAATCAGCCCCAGCATTTT
>-|-|TRBV4-2|TRBJ2-7
CASSQETTEYEQYF
TGTGCCAGCAGCCAAGAGACTACTGAATACGAGCAGTACTTC
>-|-|TRBV7-2|TRBJ2-7
CASSQRLAPHEQYF
TGTGCCAGCAGCCAGAGGTTAGCCCCCCACGAGCAGTACTTC
>-|-|TRBV2|TRBJ2-1
CASSSRVGGHNEQFF
TGTGCCAGCAGTAGCAGGGTTGGGGGCCACAATGAGCAGTTCTTC
>-|-|TRBV7-9|TRBJ1-2
CASSDGTTLNANYGYTF
TGTGCCAGCAGCGACGGGACCACCCTAAACGCTAACTATGGCTACACCTTC
>-|TRBD2|TRBV19|TRBJ2-2
CASSTPGLARGELFF
TGTGCCAGTAGTACACCGGGACTAGCTCGCGGGGAGCTGTTTTTT
>-|-|TRBV5-1|TRBJ2-1
CASSLVARANEQFF
TGCGCCAGCAGCTTGGTGGCCCGGGCGAATGAGCAGTTCTTC
>once|TRBD2|TRBV12-5|TRBJ2-1
CASGPASGRLNEQFF
TGTGCTAGTGGTCCAGCTAGCGGGAGGCTCAATGAGCAGTTCTTC
>few|-|TRBV7-9|TRBJ1-1
CASSTPDRGNTEAFF
TGTGCCAGCAGCACCCCTGACCGGGGGAACACTGAAGCTTTCTTT
>-|-|TRBV4-1|TRBJ2-4
CASSQNQGAKNIQYF
TGCGCCAGCAGCCAAAACCAGGGGGCCAAAAACATTCAGTACTTC
>-|TRBD2|TRBV28|TRBJ2-1
CASSPRLTIAGWEQFF
TGTGCCAGCAGCCCCCGGTTGACCATAGCGGGATGGGAGCAGTTCTTC
>-|-|TRBV6-1|TRBJ2-7
CASSSRDTIYEQYF
TGTGCCAGCAGCTCACGGGACACAATCTACGAGCAGTACTTC
>once|-|TRBV5-8|TRBJ1-5
CASSRRDQPQHF
TGTGCCAGCAGCCGACGGGATCAGCCCCAGCATTTT
>-|TRBD2|TRBV27|TRBJ2-3
CASSLGGAGARDTQYF
TGTGCCAGCAGTTTAGGAGGAGCGGGAGCGAGAGATACGCAGTATTTT
>-|-|TRBV6-5|TRBJ2-7
CASSYNSITYEQYF
TGTGCCAGCAGTTACAACAGTATAACGTACGAGCAGTACTTC
>-|TRBD1|TRBV6-5|TRBJ2-3
CASSQNRGVADTQYF
TGTGCCAGCAGTCAAAACAGGGGAGTGGCAGATACGCAGTATTTT
>-|TRBD2|TRBV19|TRBJ2-7
CASSIGRASGNVWEQYF
TGTGCCAGTAGTATCGGGAGGGCTAGCGGGAACGTTTGGGAGCAGTACTTC
>-|TRBD1|TRBV4-1|TRBJ1-2
CASSQDRQGQGYTF
TGCGCCAGCAGCCAAGACCGACAGGGGCAGGGCTACACCTTC
>-|-|TRBV29-1|TRBJ2-1
CSSFERGLYNEQFF
TGCAGCTCCTTTGAGAGGGGACTCTACAATGAGCAGTTCTTC
>-|-|TRBV7-9|TRBJ1-2
CASSLVAGNYGYTF
TGTGCCAGCAGCTTAGTTGCAGGGAACTATGGCTACACCTTC
>-|TRBD1|TRBV11-2|TRBJ2-7
CASSLGSGQGYEQYF
TGTGCCAGCAGCTTAGGGTCGGGACAGGGCTACGAGCAGTACTTC
>-|TRBD2|TRBV6-5|TRBJ2-1
CASSYGGGIMVNEQFF
TGTGCCAGCAGTTACGGGGGGGGAATTATGGTCAATGAGCAGTTCTTC
>-|-|TRBV28|TRBJ2-1
CATRRISYNEQFF
TGTGCCACGAGGCGGATCTCCTACAATGAGCAGTTCTTC
>-|-|TRBV27|TRBJ2-4
CASSLSGRGDIQYF
TGTGCCAGCAGTTTATCGGGGAGAGGGGACATTCAGTACTTC
>-|-|TRBV18|TRBJ2-2
CASSPGGTGELFF
TGTGCCAGCTCACCGGGTGGCACCGGGGAGCTGTTTTTT
>-|TRBD2|TRBV25-1|TRBJ2-7
CASSESKGAGAEQYF
TGTGCCAGCAGTGAATCCAAAGGAGCGGGAGCCGAGCAGTACTTC
>-|-|TRBV28|TRBJ1-5
CASSLKTGSLYQPQHF
TGTGCCAGCAGTTTAAAGACAGGTAGCCTCTATCAGCCCCAGCATTTT
>many|TRBD1|TRBV7-9|TRBJ1-1
CASSLGQGDTEAFF
TGTGCCAGCAGCCTAGGACAGGGTGACACTGAAGCTTTCTTT
>-|-|TRBV9|TRBJ2-7
CASSVGPTLTGEQYF
TGTGCCAGCAGCGTAGGCCCGACGCTAACTGGCGAGCAGTACTTC
>-|TRBD2|TRBV4-2|TRBJ2-3
CASSQDRKFSGSDLVTDTQYF
TGTGCCAGCAGCCAAGATCGGAAGTTTAGCGGGAGTGATTTGGTCACAGATACGCAGTATTTT
>-|TRBD1|TRBV11-2|TRBJ1-1
CASRPPWDSLMNTEAFF
TGTGCCAGCAGACCCCCTTGGGACAGCCTCATGAACACTGAAGCTTTCTTT
>-|TRBD2|TRBV7-9|TRBJ2-1
CASSHGGLAEYADEQFF
TGTGCCAGCAGCCATGGGGGTCTAGCGGAGTACGCCGATGAGCAGTTCTTC
>few|-|TRBV5-1|TRBJ1-1
CASSLGSRDLNTEAFF
TGCGCCAGCAGCTTGGGGTCCAGGGACCTAAACACTGAAGCTTTCTTT
>-|TRBD1|TRBV29-1|TRBJ2-3
CSVSPRDRQEEDTQYF
TGCAGCGTTTCGCCCCGGGACAGGCAAGAAGAAGATACGCAGTATTTT
>-|-|TRBV7-9|TRBJ1-3
CASSLGGGSAGGNTIYF
TGTGCCAGCAGCTTAGGCGGGGGTTCGGCAGGGGGAAACACCATATATTTT
>few|TRBD2|TRBV27|TRBJ2-1
CASSLGLAGSNEQFF
TGTGCCAGCAGTTTAGGACTAGCAGGTAGCAATGAGCAGTTCTTC
>once|-|TRBV6-6|TRBJ2-7
CASSDIDLYEQYF
TGTGCCAGCAGCGATATAGATCTCTACGAGCAGTACTTC
>-|TRBD2|TRBV19|TRBJ2-7
CASSIQGLAGYEQYF
TGTGCCAGTAGTATACAGGGACTAGCGGGCTACGAGCAGTACTTC
>-|-|TRBV5-8|TRBJ2-7
CASGAYEQYF
TGTGCCAGCGGGGCGTACGAGCAGTACTTC
>-|-|TRBV7-9|TRBJ1-1
CASSLVAGGMNTEAFF
TGTGCCAGCAGCTTAGTGGCAGGAGGGATGAACACTGAAGCTTTCTTT
>-|-|TRBV6-6|TRBJ2-7
CASVGYTRATYEQYF
TGTGCCAGCGTGGGATACACCAGGGCAACCTACGAGCAGTACTTC